The rows below give T cell receptor beta chains drawn from one sample of a study of regulatory T cells in long-lasting Graves disease. Using its own MiXCR run on the multiplex PCR reads, TCRdb lists one record per CDR3 protein. The sample has about 500,000 distinct CDR3 sequences; roughly 17% are singletons. This sample also appeared in a second study, on T cells in Graves' hyperthyroidism and ophthalmopathy.

The starting material was peripheral blood mononuclear cells (PBMCs), obtained at new diagnosis, from a patient treated with antithyroid drugs. Receptors originate from a man in his forties or fifties with Graves disease. Each CDR3 is given with its conserved first and last residue. A D gene is named only where the DNA matches it firmly. Only some rows state a clone size, as once, few, many or a class for expanded clones.

>many|TRBV20-1|TRBJ2-3|.
TGCAGTGCTAGAGAAACAAACACCCCCACAGATACGCAGTATTTT
CSARETNTPTDTQYF
>few|TRBV7-2|TRBJ1-1|.
TGTGCCAGCAGCTTCAGCCAGACCCCTGAAGCTTTCTTT
CASSFSQTPEAFF
>.|TRBV24-1|TRBJ1-1|.
TGTGCCACCAGTGAGCCAACAGGTGGCGGCACTGAAGCTTTCTTT
CATSEPTGGGTEAFF
>many|TRBV29-1|TRBJ2-7|TRBD2
TGCAGCATTAAGCGGGACCCCACCACCTACGAGCAGTACTTC
CSIKRDPTTYEQYF
>many|TRBV30|TRBJ2-1|.
TGTGCCTGGAGTGTAGGTCTAGTACTTCTGGGCAATGAGCAGTTCTTC
CAWSVGLVLLGNEQFF
>many|TRBV12-3/TRBV12-4|TRBJ2-1|TRBD1
TGTGCCAGCCACAGGGGGCTGTTCGATGAGCAGTTCTTC
CASHRGLFDEQFF
>many|TRBV28|TRBJ2-3|.
TGTGCCAGCACGCGGGCGAAGTTAGCGTTAAGCACAGATACGCAGTATTTT
CASTRAKLALSTDTQYF
>.|TRBV29-1|TRBJ2-7|.
TGCAGCGTGGTTGTGGGGTACGAGCAGTACTTC
CSVVVGYEQYF
>.|TRBV19|TRBJ1-6|.
TGTGCCAGTAGTATATTCACAGGTCCGGCACCCCTCCACTTT
CASSIFTGPAPLHF
>few|TRBV6-9|TRBJ2-7|TRBD2
TGTGCCAGCAGTTACCCCACTAGCGACTACGAGCAGTACTTC
CASSYPTSDYEQYF
>.|TRBV28|TRBJ2-6|.
TGTGCCAGCAGTTCCGGGGGTACCGGGGCCAACGTCCTGACTTTC
CASSSGGTGANVLTF
>.|TRBV12-3/TRBV12-4|TRBJ2-3|.
TGTGCCAGCAGTTTATTAGGGGGGCTGAGCACAGATACGCAGTATTTT
CASSLLGGLSTDTQYF
>.|TRBV4-1|TRBJ2-7|.
TGCGCCAGCAGGGGTAGTGGGAGCGAGCAGTACTTC
CASRGSGSEQYF
>.|TRBV15|TRBJ1-2|.
TGTGCCACCAGCAGAGATGTGGGCAGGGCTGGCTACACCTTC
CATSRDVGRAGYTF
>once|TRBV12-3/TRBV12-4|TRBJ1-2|.
TGTGCCAGCAGTCTCCGGGGGGGTAAAAGCTATGGCTACACCTTC
CASSLRGGKSYGYTF
>many|TRBV28|TRBJ1-5|.
TGTGCCAGCAGTCACCGAGGCCGGATATCGGATTACGATCAGCCCCAGCATTTT
CASSHRGRISDYDQPQHF
>.|TRBV29-1|TRBJ2-3|.
TGCAGCGTTGGATCCAGGAGCACAGATACGCAGTATTTT
CSVGSRSTDTQYF
>few|TRBV25-1|TRBJ2-3|TRBD1
TGTGCCAGCTCGCGACAGGGGGTCACAGATACGCAGTATTTT
CASSRQGVTDTQYF
>.|TRBV4-1|TRBJ2-4|TRBD1
TGCGCCAGCAGCCAAGGTGGGACAGGGACCCTAGCCAAAAACATTCAGTACTTC
CASSQGGTGTLAKNIQYF
>.|TRBV7-2|TRBJ2-3|.
TGTGCCAGCAGCCATGGGCTTTTCACAGATACGCAGTATTTT
CASSHGLFTDTQYF
>many|TRBV20-1|TRBJ2-7|.
TGCAGTGCCGACGGACACCACCGGACCTACGAGCAGTACTTC
CSADGHHRTYEQYF
>.|TRBV13|TRBJ2-7|TRBD1
TGTGCCAGCAGTGAATGGGGGACAGGGACGGACGAGCAGTACTTC
CASSEWGTGTDEQYF
>few|TRBV6-1|TRBJ2-2|.
TGTGCCAGCAGTGCCTTAAGGAGGGGGCGCGGGACCGGGGAGCTGTTTTTT
CASSALRRGRGTGELFF
>many|TRBV7-9|TRBJ2-1|TRBD2
TGTGCCAGCAGCTCGGGAGGGGATGAGCAGTTCTTC
CASSSGGDEQFF
>many|TRBV20-1|TRBJ2-1|.
TGCAGCGTTAATGAGCAGTTCTTC
CSVNEQFF
>many|TRBV11-2|TRBJ2-1|.
TGTGCCAGCAGCTTAGTACAGGGAAGTCGCAATGAGCAGTTCTTC
CASSLVQGSRNEQFF
>many|TRBV7-9|TRBJ1-1|.
TGTGCCAGCAGCTTATCAGGGAGCACTGAAGCTTTCTTT
CASSLSGSTEAFF
>many|TRBV5-1|TRBJ2-2|.
TGCGCCAGCAGCACCGCAGGGGTAGCCGGGGAGCTGTTTTTT
CASSTAGVAGELFF
>many|TRBV19|TRBJ2-5|TRBD1
TGTGCCAGTAGCGGGAGACAGGGGACGAAGACCCAGTACTTC
CASSGRQGTKTQYF
>.|TRBV27|TRBJ1-2|.
TGTGCCAGCAGTTTTACCAGATCCAGGGGTGGCTACACCTTC
CASSFTRSRGGYTF
>many|TRBV3-1|TRBJ2-1|TRBD1
TGTGCCAGCAGCCAAGTTATGCAGGGGGCCTACAATGAGCAGTTCTTC
CASSQVMQGAYNEQFF
>.|TRBV28|TRBJ1-5|.
TGTGCCAGCATCACCCCTCGGGGGGACGGTCAGCCCCAGCATTTT
CASITPRGDGQPQHF
>many|TRBV2|TRBJ2-7|TRBD1
TGTGCCAGCACTCGACAGGGCGGAGAGCAGTACTTC
CASTRQGGEQYF
>many|TRBV30|TRBJ1-1|.
TGTGCCTGGAGTGGGAGGAGGGACACTGAAGCTTTCTTT
CAWSGRRDTEAFF
>many|TRBV2|TRBJ2-5|.
TGTGCCAGCCGAGGACTGAACAAAGGGCTAGAGACCCAGTACTTC
CASRGLNKGLETQYF
>many|TRBV12-3/TRBV12-4|TRBJ2-6|.
TGTGCCAGCAGGGCCGTAGGTCGTGGGTTAGGTGGGGCCAACGTCCTGACTTTC
CASRAVGRGLGGANVLTF
>once|TRBV19|TRBJ2-7|.
TGTGCCAGTAGTCCGCAAGGGGGGAGCTCCTACGAGCAGTACTTC
CASSPQGGSSYEQYF
>.|TRBV7-9|TRBJ2-7|TRBD1
TGTGCCAGCAGCTCGCATGATGGACAGGGGGTCAACGAGCAGTACTTC
CASSSHDGQGVNEQYF
>many|TRBV12-3/TRBV12-4|TRBJ2-5|.
TGTGCCAGCACTGAACTAAGTAGAGAGACCCAGTACTTC
CASTELSRETQYF
>many|TRBV2|TRBJ2-7|TRBD2
TGTGCCAGCAGTGAGGGACTAGTGGGGAACTACGAGCAGTACTTC
CASSEGLVGNYEQYF
>few|TRBV7-9|TRBJ2-7|TRBD2
TGTGCCAGCAGCTTCCCCAGACTAGCTCCCTGGTCCTACGAGCAGTACTTC
CASSFPRLAPWSYEQYF
>few|TRBV10-3|TRBJ2-7|TRBD1
TGTGCCATCACCCTGACAGGGGGCTCCGAGCAGTACTTC
CAITLTGGSEQYF
>.|TRBV12-3/TRBV12-4|TRBJ2-1|.
TGTGCCAGCAGGTCGGCGATCAGCTCCTACAATGAGCAGTTCTTC
CASRSAISSYNEQFF
>many|TRBV27|TRBJ2-5|.
TGTGCCAGCAGTTTCTTCTGGGGTGAGACCCAGTACTTC
CASSFFWGETQYF
>once|TRBV19|TRBJ2-2|.
TGTGCCAGTAGTACGGACCCTAACACCGGGGAGCTGTTTTTT
CASSTDPNTGELFF
>few|TRBV12-3/TRBV12-4|TRBJ2-1|TRBD2
TGTGCCAGCAGTAGGACGCAAACTAGCGGGATGTACAGTGAGCAGTTCTTC
CASSRTQTSGMYSEQFF
>many|TRBV12-3/TRBV12-4|TRBJ1-1|.
TGTGCCAGCAGTCCTAGGACCCCGAACACTGAAGCTTTCTTT
CASSPRTPNTEAFF
>.|TRBV7-9|TRBJ1-5|.
TGCGCCAGCAGCCACGGTGGAAACAATCAGCCCCAGCATTTT
CASSHGGNNQPQHF
>many|TRBV28|TRBJ2-2|TRBD2
TGTGCCAGCAGTTCACCGGGACTAGCGGCGTACACCGGGGAGCTGTTTTTT
CASSSPGLAAYTGELFF
>few|TRBV7-9|TRBJ1-3|TRBD1
TGTGCCAGCAGCAGGACAGGGAGGGAAAACACCATATATTTT
CASSRTGRENTIYF